The clone carrying this T cell receptor (beta chain) was counted only a few times. This sample was included in a study of T-cell memory formation after mild COVID-19. Across the whole study: In these data, TCR clusters were largely donor specific.

The CDR3 contains 16 residues. Germline V lookup: CDR1 SGHNT, CDR2 YENEEA. V shed 4 bases and J 6 bases; nucleotides not matched to a gene: 8. Constant-segment primers were used for 5'RACE, and the resulting TCR alpha and TCR beta cDNA libraries carried sample barcodes and UMIs. TCRdb itself ran the 5' RACE reads through MiXCR, one entry per CDR3 protein. The repertoire holds about 560,000 distinct CDR3 sequences, with roughly 21% as singletons. This receptor was identified in an adult woman who had mild COVID-19 (a few samples of this study predate the infection). Cell type and time point are not known. This chain joins TRBV11-3 and TRBJ2-1; TRBD2 matches 11 bases. Sequenced sample: PBMCs or a T cell subset sorted from them (not recorded which). The chain's CDR3 is CASSSPGLAELNEQFF. CDR3 nucleotides: TGTGCCAGCAGCTCACCGGGACTAGCGGAGCTCAATGAGCAGTTCTTC.